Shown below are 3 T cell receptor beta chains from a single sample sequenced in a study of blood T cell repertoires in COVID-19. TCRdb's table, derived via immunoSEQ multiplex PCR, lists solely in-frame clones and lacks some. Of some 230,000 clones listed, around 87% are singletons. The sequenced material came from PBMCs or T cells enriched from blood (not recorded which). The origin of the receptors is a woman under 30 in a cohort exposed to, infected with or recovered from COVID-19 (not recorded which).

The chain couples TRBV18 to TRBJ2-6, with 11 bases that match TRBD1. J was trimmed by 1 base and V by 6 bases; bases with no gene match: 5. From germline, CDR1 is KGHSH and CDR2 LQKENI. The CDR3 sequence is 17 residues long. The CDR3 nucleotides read TGTGCCAGCTCGCAAGGACAGGGGGCTTCTGGGGCCAACGTCCTGACTTTC. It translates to CASSQGQGASGANVLTF.

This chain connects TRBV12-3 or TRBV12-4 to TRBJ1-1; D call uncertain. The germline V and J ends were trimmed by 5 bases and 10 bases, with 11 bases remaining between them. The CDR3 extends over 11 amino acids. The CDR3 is CASSGIEGAFF. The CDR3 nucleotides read TGTGCCAGCAGTGGGATAGAGGGAGCTTTCTTT.

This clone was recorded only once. The CDR3 reads CASSLGLWGDTQYF. Written as DNA, the CDR3 is TGTGCCAGCAGCCTGGGACTATGGGGAGATACGCAGTATTTT. The J gene is TRBJ2-3, the V gene TRBV6-5; 7 positions match TRBD2. The CDR3 length is 14 residues. CDR1 is MNHEY and CDR2 is SVGAGI in the germline V gene. J gave up 5 bases and V 6 bases, and 8 bases lay outside the gene matches.